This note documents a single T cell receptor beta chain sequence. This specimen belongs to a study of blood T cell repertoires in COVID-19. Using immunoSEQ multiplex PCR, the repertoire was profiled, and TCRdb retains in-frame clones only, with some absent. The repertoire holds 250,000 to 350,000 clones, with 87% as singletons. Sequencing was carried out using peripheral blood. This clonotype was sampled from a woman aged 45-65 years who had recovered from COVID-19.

This chain's CDR3 is CASSWDRGALGTEAFF. Written as DNA, the CDR3 is TGTGCCAGCAGCTGGGACAGGGGGGCGTTGGGCACTGAAGCTTTCTTT. The V call is TRBV28, the J call TRBJ1-1; TRBD1 agrees at 11 bases. This CDR3 region has 16 residues. The germline CDR1 and CDR2 sequences are MDHEN and SYDVKM. V was pared by 6 bases and J by 4 bases, with 10 bases of the junction left unmatched.